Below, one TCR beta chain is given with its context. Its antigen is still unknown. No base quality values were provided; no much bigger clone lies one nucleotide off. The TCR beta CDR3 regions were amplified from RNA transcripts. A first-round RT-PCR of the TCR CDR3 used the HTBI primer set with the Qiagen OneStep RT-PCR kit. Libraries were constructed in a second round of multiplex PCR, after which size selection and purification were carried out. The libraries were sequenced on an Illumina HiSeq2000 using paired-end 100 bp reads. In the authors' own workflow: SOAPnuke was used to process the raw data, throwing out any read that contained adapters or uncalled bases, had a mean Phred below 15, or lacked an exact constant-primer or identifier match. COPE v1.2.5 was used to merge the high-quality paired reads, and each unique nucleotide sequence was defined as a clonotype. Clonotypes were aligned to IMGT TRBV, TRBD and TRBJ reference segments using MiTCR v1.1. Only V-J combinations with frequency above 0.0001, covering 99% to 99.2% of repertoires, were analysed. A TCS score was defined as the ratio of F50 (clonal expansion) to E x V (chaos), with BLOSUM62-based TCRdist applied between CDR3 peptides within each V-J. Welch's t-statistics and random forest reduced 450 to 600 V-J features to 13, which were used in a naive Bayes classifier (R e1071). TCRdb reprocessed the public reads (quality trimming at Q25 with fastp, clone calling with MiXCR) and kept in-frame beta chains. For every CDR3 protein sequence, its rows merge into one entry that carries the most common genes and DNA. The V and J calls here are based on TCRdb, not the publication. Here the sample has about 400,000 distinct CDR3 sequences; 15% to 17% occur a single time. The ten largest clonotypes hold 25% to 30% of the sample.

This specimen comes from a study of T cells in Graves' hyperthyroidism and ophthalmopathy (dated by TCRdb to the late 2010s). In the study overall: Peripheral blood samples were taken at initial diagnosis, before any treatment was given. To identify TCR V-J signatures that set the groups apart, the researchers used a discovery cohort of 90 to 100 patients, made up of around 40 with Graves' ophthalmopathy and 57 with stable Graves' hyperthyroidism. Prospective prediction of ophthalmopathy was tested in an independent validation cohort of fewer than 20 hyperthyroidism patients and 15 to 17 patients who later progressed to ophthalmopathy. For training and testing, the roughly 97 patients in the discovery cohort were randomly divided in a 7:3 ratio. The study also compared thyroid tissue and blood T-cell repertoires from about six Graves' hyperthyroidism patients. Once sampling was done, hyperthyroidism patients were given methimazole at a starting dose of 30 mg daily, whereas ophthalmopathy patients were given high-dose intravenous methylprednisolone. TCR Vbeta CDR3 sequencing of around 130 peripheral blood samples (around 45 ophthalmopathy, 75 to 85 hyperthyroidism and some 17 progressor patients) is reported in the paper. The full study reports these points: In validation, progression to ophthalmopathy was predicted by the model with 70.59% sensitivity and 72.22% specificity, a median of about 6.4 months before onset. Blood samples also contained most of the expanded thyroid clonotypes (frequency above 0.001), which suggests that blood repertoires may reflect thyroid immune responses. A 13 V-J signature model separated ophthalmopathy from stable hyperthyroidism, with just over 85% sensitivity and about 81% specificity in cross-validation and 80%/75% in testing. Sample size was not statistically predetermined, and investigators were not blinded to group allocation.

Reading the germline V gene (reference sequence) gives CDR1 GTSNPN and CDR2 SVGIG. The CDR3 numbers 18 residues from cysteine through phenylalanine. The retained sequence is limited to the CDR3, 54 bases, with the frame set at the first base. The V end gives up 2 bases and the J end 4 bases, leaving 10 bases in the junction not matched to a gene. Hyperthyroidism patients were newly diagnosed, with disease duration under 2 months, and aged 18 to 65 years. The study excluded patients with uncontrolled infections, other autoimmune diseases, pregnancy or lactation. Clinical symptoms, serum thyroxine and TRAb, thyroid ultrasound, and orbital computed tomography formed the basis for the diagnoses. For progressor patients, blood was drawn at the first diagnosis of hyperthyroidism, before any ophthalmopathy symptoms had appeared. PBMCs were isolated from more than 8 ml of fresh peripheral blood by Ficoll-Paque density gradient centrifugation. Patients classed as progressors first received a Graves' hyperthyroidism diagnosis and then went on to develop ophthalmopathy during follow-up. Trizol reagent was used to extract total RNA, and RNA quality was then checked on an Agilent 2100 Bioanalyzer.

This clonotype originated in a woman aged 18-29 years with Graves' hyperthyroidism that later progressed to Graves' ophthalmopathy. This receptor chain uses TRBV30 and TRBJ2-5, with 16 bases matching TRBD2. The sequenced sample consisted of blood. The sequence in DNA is TGTGCCTGGAGTCCAACGGGACTAGCGGGAGGGCCTCGAGAGACCCAGTACTTC. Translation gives CAWSPTGLAGGPRETQYF.